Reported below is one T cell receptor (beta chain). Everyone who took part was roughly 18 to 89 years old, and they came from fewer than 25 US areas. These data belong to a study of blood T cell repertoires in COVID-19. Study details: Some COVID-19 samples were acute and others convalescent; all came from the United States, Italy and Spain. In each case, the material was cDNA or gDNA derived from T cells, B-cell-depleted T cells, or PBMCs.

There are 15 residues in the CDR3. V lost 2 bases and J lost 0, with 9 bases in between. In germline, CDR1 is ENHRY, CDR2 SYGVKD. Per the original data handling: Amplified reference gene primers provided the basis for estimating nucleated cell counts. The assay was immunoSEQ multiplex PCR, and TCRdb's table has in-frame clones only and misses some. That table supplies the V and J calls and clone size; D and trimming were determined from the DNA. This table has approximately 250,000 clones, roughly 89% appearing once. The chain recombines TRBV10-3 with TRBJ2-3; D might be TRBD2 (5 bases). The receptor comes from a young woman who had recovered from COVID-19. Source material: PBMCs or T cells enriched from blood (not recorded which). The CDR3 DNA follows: TGTGCCATCAGTGAGGACGGGATTAGCACAGATACGCAGTATTTT. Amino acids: CAISEDGISTDTQYF.